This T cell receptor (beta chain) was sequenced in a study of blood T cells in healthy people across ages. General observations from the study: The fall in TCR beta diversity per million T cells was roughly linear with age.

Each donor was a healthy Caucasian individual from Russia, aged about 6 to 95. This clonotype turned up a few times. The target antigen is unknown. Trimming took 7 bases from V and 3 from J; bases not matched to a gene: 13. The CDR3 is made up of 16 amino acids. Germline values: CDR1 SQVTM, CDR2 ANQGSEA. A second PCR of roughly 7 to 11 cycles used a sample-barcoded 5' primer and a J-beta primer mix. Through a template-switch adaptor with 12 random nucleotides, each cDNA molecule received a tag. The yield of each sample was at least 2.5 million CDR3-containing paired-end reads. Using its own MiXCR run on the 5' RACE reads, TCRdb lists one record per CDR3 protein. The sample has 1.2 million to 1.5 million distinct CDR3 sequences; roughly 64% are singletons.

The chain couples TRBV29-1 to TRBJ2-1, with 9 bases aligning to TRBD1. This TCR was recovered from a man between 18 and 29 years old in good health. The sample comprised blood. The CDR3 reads CSAGSAGTGLYNEQFF. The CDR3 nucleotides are TGCAGCGCCGGGTCGGCCGGGACAGGGCTCTACAATGAGCAGTTCTTC.